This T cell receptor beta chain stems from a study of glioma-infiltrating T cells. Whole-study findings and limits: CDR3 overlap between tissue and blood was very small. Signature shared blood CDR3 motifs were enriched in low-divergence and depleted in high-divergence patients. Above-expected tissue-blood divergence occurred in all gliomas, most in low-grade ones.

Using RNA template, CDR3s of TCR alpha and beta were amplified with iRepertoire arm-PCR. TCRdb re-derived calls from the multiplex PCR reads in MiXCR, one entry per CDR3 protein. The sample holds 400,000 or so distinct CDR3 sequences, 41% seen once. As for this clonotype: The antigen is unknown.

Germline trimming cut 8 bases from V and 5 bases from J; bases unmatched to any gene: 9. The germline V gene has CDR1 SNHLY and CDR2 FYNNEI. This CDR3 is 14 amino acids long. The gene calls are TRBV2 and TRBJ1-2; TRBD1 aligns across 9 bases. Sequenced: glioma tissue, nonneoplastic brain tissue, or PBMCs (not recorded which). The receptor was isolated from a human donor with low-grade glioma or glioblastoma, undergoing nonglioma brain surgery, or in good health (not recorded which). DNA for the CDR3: TGTGCCAGCGGATTGTTGGACAGGGGATATGGCTACACCTTC. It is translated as CASGLLDRGYGYTF.